A selection of T cell receptor beta chains follows, all from one sample in a study of control samples from healthy donors and cancer patients. Assay: immunoSEQ multiplex PCR; the TCRdb copy retains only in-frame clones and omits some. The sample includes around 140,000 clones, approximately 92% of them seen just once. Sequencing used blood. Receptors were obtained from a woman between 45 and 65 years old in good health. CDR3s include the opening cysteine and the closing phenylalanine or tryptophan. The D gene is left open where the match is weak. A row's size may be missing; if present it is once, few, many or a size class.

V: TRBV6-5
D: TRBD1
J: TRBJ2-7
size: -
DNA: TGTGCCAGCAGGCAGGGACAGGGGGTTGACGAGCAGTACTTC
CDR3: CASRQGQGVDEQYF

V: TRBV10-3
D: -
J: TRBJ2-2
size: -
DNA: TGTGCCATCAGTGAACTTGACGCCGGGGAGCTGTTTTTT
CDR3: CAISELDAGELFF

V: TRBV6-1
D: -
J: TRBJ1-2
size: -
DNA: TGTGCCAGCAGTGAAACGGCTAACTATGGCTACACCTTC
CDR3: CASSETANYGYTF

V: TRBV6-1
D: -
J: TRBJ2-3
size: -
DNA: TGTGCCAGCAGTGACAGGGGTTACGCAGATACGCAGTATTTT
CDR3: CASSDRGYADTQYF

V: TRBV6-5
D: -
J: TRBJ1-2
size: -
DNA: TGTGCCAGCAGGGACTTCAGGGCGACGAACTATGGCTACACCTTC
CDR3: CASRDFRATNYGYTF

V: TRBV7-8
D: TRBD1
J: TRBJ1-5
size: -
DNA: TGTGCCAGCATCCAAACAGGGGAGGCTGGGCCCCAGCATTTT
CDR3: CASIQTGEAGPQHF

V: TRBV12-3/TRBV12-4
D: -
J: TRBJ1-5
size: -
DNA: TGTGCCAGCACGTTGGGAGGGGTTCAGCCCCAGCATTTT
CDR3: CASTLGGVQPQHF

V: TRBV29-1
D: -
J: TRBJ2-1
size: -
DNA: TGCAGCGTCGATGGCGTCTACAATGAGCAGTTCTTC
CDR3: CSVDGVYNEQFF

V: TRBV18
D: -
J: TRBJ2-2
size: -
DNA: TGTGCCAGCTCACAGGGATCCGGGGAGCTGTTTTTT
CDR3: CASSQGSGELFF

V: TRBV7-8
D: -
J: TRBJ1-2
size: once
DNA: TGTGCCAGCAGTGGACAGTCCCTCTATGGCTACACCTTC
CDR3: CASSGQSLYGYTF

V: TRBV9
D: -
J: TRBJ2-7
size: -
DNA: TGTGCCAGCAGCTCCACCTCAGGGGATACTACCTACGAGCAGTACTTC
CDR3: CASSSTSGDTTYEQYF

V: TRBV28
D: TRBD1
J: TRBJ2-1
size: once
DNA: TGTGCCAGCAGTCCCATGCAGGGGGCATTTGAGCAGTTCTTC
CDR3: CASSPMQGAFEQFF

V: TRBV27
D: TRBD1
J: TRBJ1-2
size: -
DNA: TGTGCCAGCAGTTCGGGACAGGGGCTTGGCTACACCTTC
CDR3: CASSSGQGLGYTF

V: TRBV29-1
D: -
J: TRBJ2-6
size: -
DNA: TGCAGCGCCTTGGGATCCAGCTCTGGGGCCAACGTCCTGACTTTC
CDR3: CSALGSSSGANVLTF

V: TRBV3-1/TRBV3-2
D: -
J: TRBJ2-2
size: -
DNA: TGTGCCAGCCAGGAATACGGGGAGCTGTTTTTT
CDR3: CASQEYGELFF

V: TRBV20-1
D: -
J: TRBJ2-1
size: -
DNA: TGCAGTGCTAGTAGAAGCAATGAGCAGTTCTTC
CDR3: CSASRSNEQFF

V: TRBV30
D: TRBD2
J: TRBJ2-5
size: -
DNA: TGTGCCTGGGGGCTGGCGGGGGTGGAGACCCAGTACTTC
CDR3: CAWGLAGVETQYF

V: TRBV2
D: TRBD1
J: TRBJ1-2
size: -
DNA: TGTGCCAGCAGTGAACGGAGGGGGCAATGGTATGGCTACACCTTC
CDR3: CASSERRGQWYGYTF

V: TRBV2
D: TRBD1
J: TRBJ2-2
size: -
DNA: TGTGCCAGCAGTGACCAGGGGGCGCGCTCCGGGGAGCTGTTTTTT
CDR3: CASSDQGARSGELFF

V: TRBV5-1
D: TRBD1
J: TRBJ1-5
size: -
DNA: TGCGCCAGCAGCACCGGGACAGGGGACCAGCCCCAGCATTTT
CDR3: CASSTGTGDQPQHF

V: TRBV7-9
D: -
J: TRBJ1-3
size: -
DNA: TGTGCCAGCAGCGGGAACACCATATATTTT
CDR3: CASSGNTIYF

V: TRBV3-1/TRBV3-2
D: TRBD2
J: TRBJ2-1
size: -
DNA: TGTGCCAGCAGCCCAAGCGGGGGGCTCTACAATGAGCAGTTCTTC
CDR3: CASSPSGGLYNEQFF

V: TRBV2
D: TRBD1
J: TRBJ1-6
size: -
DNA: TGTGCCAGCAGTGGACAGGGAAATTCACCCCTCCACTTT
CDR3: CASSGQGNSPLHF

V: TRBV25-1
D: -
J: TRBJ1-2
size: -
DNA: TGTGCCAGCAGTGAATCAGGGCGCTGGGGCTACACCTTC
CDR3: CASSESGRWGYTF

V: TRBV29-1
D: -
J: TRBJ1-1
size: -
DNA: TGCAGCGTTGCCTCGGGTGGGAACACTGAAGCTTTCTTT
CDR3: CSVASGGNTEAFF

V: TRBV19
D: -
J: TRBJ1-1
size: -
DNA: TGTGCCAGTAGTAAAGCCCTTGGTCCTGAAGCTTTCTTT
CDR3: CASSKALGPEAFF

V: TRBV2
D: TRBD1
J: TRBJ2-7
size: -
DNA: TGTGCCAGCAGCCCAGGGGGCTTTCCCTACGAGCAGTACTTC
CDR3: CASSPGGFPYEQYF

V: TRBV5-1
D: TRBD1
J: TRBJ1-6
size: -
DNA: TGCGCCAGCAGCCTCGGACAGGGATTTTCACCCCTCCACTTT
CDR3: CASSLGQGFSPLHF

V: TRBV5-1
D: -
J: TRBJ1-1
size: -
DNA: TGCGCCAGCAGCTTGGTTACAGGGATTACTGAAGCTTTCTTT
CDR3: CASSLVTGITEAFF

V: TRBV6-2/TRBV6-3
D: -
J: TRBJ2-2
size: few
DNA: TGTGCCAGCAGTTACCCAGGCGGGCAGGGGTGGAGCACCGGGGAGCTGTTTTTT
CDR3: CASSYPGGQGWSTGELFF

V: TRBV6-5
D: -
J: TRBJ1-2
size: -
DNA: TGTGCCAGCAGTTACTCCGGGACACCAGACTATGGCTACACCTTC
CDR3: CASSYSGTPDYGYTF

V: TRBV11-3
D: -
J: TRBJ2-1
size: once
DNA: TGTGCCAGCTCGAACACACGAGGGTCCAATGAGCAGTTCTTC
CDR3: CASSNTRGSNEQFF

V: TRBV7-6
D: TRBD2
J: TRBJ2-1
size: once
DNA: TGTGCCAGCAGCTTAGCGCAAGCGGGAGGCCACTCCTACAATGAGCAGTTCTTC
CDR3: CASSLAQAGGHSYNEQFF

V: TRBV5-1
D: TRBD2
J: TRBJ2-1
size: once
DNA: TGCGCCAGCAGCTTGGGTGGTAGCGGGAGGGCCACGGGGGAGCAGTTCTTC
CDR3: CASSLGGSGRATGEQFF

V: TRBV10-1
D: -
J: TRBJ2-2
size: -
DNA: TGCGCCAGCAGTGGAGGAGGGCAGACCGGGGAGCTGTTTTTT
CDR3: CASSGGGQTGELFF

V: TRBV7-9
D: -
J: TRBJ2-1
size: -
DNA: TGTGCCAGCAGCCCGCGGTCGGATGAGCAGTTCTTC
CDR3: CASSPRSDEQFF

V: TRBV14
D: -
J: TRBJ1-2
size: few
DNA: TGTGCCAGCAGCCCGGGGGCTAACTATGGCTACACCTTC
CDR3: CASSPGANYGYTF

V: TRBV5-1
D: TRBD1
J: TRBJ1-1
size: -
DNA: TGCGCCAGCAGCTCGGGACAGCTGGCCACTGAAGCTTTCTTT
CDR3: CASSSGQLATEAFF

V: TRBV2
D: -
J: TRBJ1-1
size: -
DNA: TGTGCCAGCAGTGAACAGGGTTTCGAAGCTTTCTTT
CDR3: CASSEQGFEAFF

V: TRBV29-1
D: -
J: TRBJ1-1
size: -
DNA: TGCAGCGGGCGGACAGTAGCCACTGAAGCTTTCTTT
CDR3: CSGRTVATEAFF

V: TRBV6-6
D: -
J: TRBJ1-5
size: -
DNA: TGTGCCAGCAGTTACCGGACGGGGGATAGCAATCAGCCCCAGCATTTT
CDR3: CASSYRTGDSNQPQHF

V: TRBV19
D: -
J: TRBJ2-3
size: -
DNA: TGTGCCAGTAGTATGAGCCAGGCGGTTTTGGATACGCAGTATTTT
CDR3: CASSMSQAVLDTQYF

V: TRBV7-6
D: -
J: TRBJ1-5
size: -
DNA: TGTGCCAGCAGCTTAGGGGGTCGGGGCAGCAATCAGCCCCAGCATTTT
CDR3: CASSLGGRGSNQPQHF

V: TRBV10-1
D: -
J: TRBJ2-3
size: -
DNA: TGCGCCAGCAGTGAAAGCACAGATACGCAGTATTTT
CDR3: CASSESTDTQYF

V: TRBV19
D: TRBD1
J: TRBJ2-3
size: once
DNA: TGTGCCAGTAGCCCGGGGACAGTGCGCACAGATACGCAGTATTTT
CDR3: CASSPGTVRTDTQYF

V: TRBV30
D: -
J: TRBJ2-7
size: -
DNA: TGTGCCTGGGGCGTTACCTACGAGCAGTACTTC
CDR3: CAWGVTYEQYF

V: TRBV7-6
D: -
J: TRBJ2-1
size: -
DNA: TGTGCCAGCAGCTTAGCTGGAGGCGGGGTTAGCAATGAGCAGTTCTTC
CDR3: CASSLAGGGVSNEQFF

V: TRBV6-6
D: TRBD2
J: TRBJ2-1
size: -
DNA: TGTGCCAGCAGTACTAGCGGGCGACACAATGAGCAGTTCTTC
CDR3: CASSTSGRHNEQFF

V: TRBV9
D: TRBD2
J: TRBJ2-4
size: -
DNA: TGTGCCAGCAGCGCGGAGGGGGGACTAGCGGGGCGCCAAGCCAAAAACATTCAGTACTTC
CDR3: CASSAEGGLAGRQAKNIQYF

V: TRBV7-8
D: -
J: TRBJ1-5
size: -
DNA: TGTGCCAGCAGCTTTTTGGGCAGCGGCAATCAGCCCCAGCATTTT
CDR3: CASSFLGSGNQPQHF

V: TRBV6-5
D: -
J: TRBJ1-1
size: -
DNA: TGTGCCAGCAGGTGGACAGTGAACACTGAAGCTTTCTTT
CDR3: CASRWTVNTEAFF

V: TRBV10-3
D: -
J: TRBJ1-1
size: -
DNA: TGTGCCATCAGTGGGTGGGTAGGGCGGAACACTGAAGCTTTCTTT
CDR3: CAISGWVGRNTEAFF

V: TRBV30
D: -
J: TRBJ2-7
size: -
DNA: TGTGCCTGCATAAAACAGCAGCAGTACTTC
CDR3: CACIKQQQYF

V: TRBV7-8
D: -
J: TRBJ1-3
size: -
DNA: TGTGCCAGCAGCTTAATGTCGGGGGCGCTGTCTGGAAACACCATATATTTT
CDR3: CASSLMSGALSGNTIYF